This T cell receptor (beta chain) was observed in a study of chemoradiotherapy in HPV16-positive cancers. Study-level findings and limits: Only a couple of HPV16-positive patients supplied the functional HPV-specificity definition. HPV-responsive T-cell expansion during chemoradiotherapy was linked to improved recurrence-free survival in HPV16-positive patients. Non-HPV-specific T cells did not expand in tumors during treatment, whereas candidate HPV-specific clones and E7-related motifs did.

V lost 5 bases and J lost 4; bases outside the gene matches: 5. This CDR3 has 15 amino acids. Germline V gene data show CDR1 as MNHNY and CDR2 as SVGAGI (reference sequence). Profiled with immunoSEQ multiplex PCR; TCRdb holds only in-frame clones, not every one. The profile shows 6,000 to 8,000 clones, 85% to 90% of them singletons. Samples were taken several times over chemoradiotherapy. Notes on this clone: Its specificity is unknown.

V gene TRBV6-6 combines with J gene TRBJ2-1, with 10 bases matching TRBD2. The clonotype comes from a human donor with HPV-associated anogenital cancer. The sample was taken from a patient who underwent chemoradiotherapy. The CDR3 DNA reads TGTGCCAGCAGTCGACTAGCGGGCGATTACAATGAGCAGTTCTTC. This encodes CASSRLAGDYNEQFF.